Listed below are T cell receptor beta chains from one sample, sequenced in a study of blood T cell repertoires in COVID-19. Here immunoSEQ multiplex PCR was the method, and the copy in TCRdb shows in-frame clones only, minus some. Among 250,000 to 350,000 clones listed, about 90% were seen once. The material sequenced was peripheral blood. These receptors all come from a woman in her twenties or thirties with COVID-19, enrolled during active disease. CDR3s include the opening cysteine and the closing phenylalanine or tryptophan. D genes are given only for firm matches. Some rows have no size entry. The others give once, few or many, or a class for an expanded clone.

clone_size | j_call | d_call | v_call | cdr3_aa | cdr3_nt
once | TRBJ2-3 | TRBD1 | TRBV3-1/TRBV3-2 | CASSQERDRDTYTQYF | TGTGCCAGCAGCCAAGAACGGGACAGGGATACATATACGCAGTATTTT
- | TRBJ2-5 | TRBD1 | TRBV10-3 | CAIIFVEDRGPETQYF | TGTGCCATCATCTTCGTGGAGGACAGGGGGCCAGAGACCCAGTACTTC
- | TRBJ2-2 | - | TRBV4-3 | CASSHDTGRDTGELFF | TGCGCCAGCAGCCACGATACAGGGAGGGACACCGGGGAGCTGTTTTTT
- | TRBJ2-3 | - | TRBV30 | CAWGIPSGSDTQYF | TGTGCCTGGGGAATCCCTTCCGGGTCAGATACGCAGTATTTT
- | TRBJ2-4 | TRBD2 | TRBV7-2 | CASSPRTSAWDIQYF | TGTGCCAGCAGTCCCCGGACTAGCGCCTGGGACATTCAGTACTTC
- | TRBJ1-1 | - | TRBV7-9 | CASSSQGMNTEAFF | TGTGCCAGCAGCTCCCAGGGGATGAACACTGAAGCTTTCTTT
- | TRBJ1-6 | TRBD1 | TRBV28 | CASHGSTGFGSPLHF | TGTGCCAGTCATGGGTCGACAGGGTTTGGATCACCCCTCCACTTT
- | TRBJ2-7 | - | TRBV28 | CASSLSSPPGQTSF | TGTGCCAGCAGTTTGAGCTCTCCGCCGGGACAAACAAGCTTC
- | TRBJ1-2 | - | TRBV28 | CASSLAGQANYGYTF | TGTGCCAGCAGTTTAGCAGGCCAAGCTAACTATGGCTACACCTTC
- | TRBJ1-4 | TRBD1 | TRBV30 | CAGGRRGQWEKLFF | TGTGCCGGAGGGAGGAGGGGGCAGTGGGAAAAACTGTTTTTT
- | TRBJ1-6 | TRBD1 | TRBV30 | CAWGGPLGQNNSPLHF | TGTGCCTGGGGAGGACCGTTGGGACAGAATAATTCACCCCTCCACTTT
- | TRBJ2-4 | - | TRBV28 | CASSRGWQAKNIQYF | TGTGCCAGCAGTAGAGGTTGGCAGGCCAAAAACATTCAGTACTTC
- | TRBJ2-4 | - | TRBV6-6 | CASSSGIQYF | TGTGCCAGCAGCTCAGGCATTCAGTACTTC
- | TRBJ2-7 | TRBD2 | TRBV7-2 | CASSFRAGGGYEQYF | TGTGCCAGCAGCTTCCGGGCGGGAGGAGGCTACGAGCAGTACTTC
- | TRBJ1-1 | - | TRBV13 | CASSQSDRNTEAFF | TGTGCCAGCAGCCAATCGGACAGAAACACTGAAGCTTTCTTT
- | TRBJ2-1 | TRBD2 | TRBV25-1 | CASSETSGNNEQFF | TGTGCCAGCAGTGAGACTAGCGGAAACAATGAGCAGTTCTTC
- | TRBJ2-1 | TRBD2 | TRBV13 | CASSRGLPSYNEQFF | TGTGCCAGCAGCAGGGGACTACCATCCTACAATGAGCAGTTCTTC
once | TRBJ2-5 | - | TRBV9 | CASSVVAEPEAQYF | TGTGCCAGCAGCGTAGTAGCGGAGCCGGAGGCCCAGTACTTC
- | TRBJ1-5 | - | TRBV27 | CASSSGGQPQHF | TGTGCCAGCAGTTCGGGAGGCCAGCCCCAGCATTTT
- | TRBJ2-3 | TRBD2 | TRBV11-2 | CASSLVGGRRDTQYF | TGTGCCAGCAGCTTAGTTGGCGGGAGAAGGGATACGCAGTATTTT
- | TRBJ2-5 | TRBD2 | TRBV28 | CASSLASGMGETQYF | TGTGCCAGCAGTTTGGCTAGCGGGATGGGAGAGACCCAGTACTTC
- | TRBJ1-6 | - | TRBV7-3 | CASSLVPGANNSPLHF | TGTGCCAGCAGCTTAGTCCCAGGGGCCAATAATTCACCCCTCCACTTT
- | TRBJ2-5 | - | TRBV19 | CASSDYGWTQYF | TGTGCCAGTAGCGACTATGGGTGGACCCAGTACTTC
- | TRBJ2-3 | TRBD2 | TRBV5-1 | CASSTTSGAGGGQYF | TGCGCCAGCAGCACGACTAGCGGGGCGGGCGGGGGGCAGTATTTT
few | TRBJ1-6 | - | TRBV7-2 | CASSLARGGWVNSPLHF | TGTGCCAGCAGCTTAGCGCGAGGAGGGTGGGTTAATTCACCCCTCCACTTT
- | TRBJ1-4 | TRBD1 | TRBV5-8 | CASSSDVDRGEKLFF | TGTGCCAGCAGCTCGGATGTGGACAGGGGCGAAAAACTGTTTTTT
- | TRBJ2-1 | - | TRBV28 | CASSLGWGLREQFF | TGTGCCAGCAGTTTAGGGTGGGGACTCAGGGAGCAGTTCTTC
- | TRBJ1-6 | TRBD1 | TRBV27 | CASSSRQGNNSPLHF | TGTGCCAGCAGTTCCCGACAGGGAAATAATTCACCCCTCCACTTT
- | TRBJ2-3 | TRBD1 | TRBV9 | CASSETLTGALRDTQYF | TGTGCCAGCAGCGAGACCCTAACAGGGGCCCTCCGGGATACGCAGTATTTT
- | TRBJ2-7 | - | TRBV5-5 | CASSLRGFAYEQYF | TGTGCCAGCAGCTTGCGGGGATTCGCCTACGAGCAGTACTTC
- | TRBJ1-2 | TRBD1 | TRBV9 | CASSVGQGPYGYTF | TGTGCCAGCAGCGTAGGACAGGGACCCTATGGCTACACCTTC